The rows below give T cell receptor beta chains drawn from one sample of a study of tumor and adjacent non-tumor tissue in lung cancer. Via MiXCR, TCRdb re-called the multiplex PCR reads, giving one row per CDR3 protein. The repertoire includes over 110,000 distinct CDR3 sequences, approximately 72% of them detected once, and around a sixth sits in the top ten. Material for sequencing was lung tumor tissue. The receptor set was obtained from a man aged 60-69 years with small cell lung cancer. Both conserved end residues are part of each CDR3. Each record gives: clone size, V gene, D gene, CDR3 length, J gene, CDR3 DNA, CDR3 protein. D genes are given only for firm matches. Size is stated for part of the rows, as once, few or many counts, or as a class when the clone is expanded.

abundance: -; v_gene: TRBV20-1; d_gene: TRBD2; len: 16; j_gene: TRBJ2-1; CDR3nt: TGCAGTGTTACGGTAGCGGGAGGGACATTCGGCTGTGAGCAGTTCTTC; CDR3aa: CSVTVAGGTFGCEQFF
abundance: many; v_gene: TRBV6-6; d_gene: -; len: 15; j_gene: TRBJ1-6; CDR3nt: TGTGCCAGCAGTTCCCGGGATGCCGGTAGTTCACCCCTCCACTTT; CDR3aa: CASSSRDAGSSPLHF
abundance: -; v_gene: TRBV11-2; d_gene: -; len: 15; j_gene: TRBJ2-1; CDR3nt: TGTGCCAGCGGCTTCGTTTCTCCCCCCAACAATGAGCAGTTCTTC; CDR3aa: CASGFVSPPNNEQFF
abundance: once; v_gene: TRBV12-3/TRBV12-4; d_gene: -; len: 15; j_gene: TRBJ1-4; CDR3nt: TGTGCCAGCAGCCACTTTGAGTCGATCAGGGAGAAACTGTTTTTT; CDR3aa: CASSHFESIREKLFF
abundance: -; v_gene: TRBV4-1; d_gene: -; len: 13; j_gene: TRBJ1-2; CDR3nt: TGTGTCAGCAGCCAAGACCAAGACTATGGCTACACCTTC; CDR3aa: CVSSQDQDYGYTF
abundance: -; v_gene: TRBV12-3/TRBV12-4; d_gene: TRBD2; len: 14; j_gene: TRBJ2-7; CDR3nt: TGTGCCAGCAATAGCGGGGGCTTTTCCTACGAGCAGTACTTC; CDR3aa: CASNSGGFSYEQYF
abundance: -; v_gene: TRBV10-2; d_gene: -; len: 15; j_gene: TRBJ1-2; CDR3nt: TGCGCCAGCAATGATTCTCGACGGACTAACTATGGCTACACCTTC; CDR3aa: CASNDSRRTNYGYTF
abundance: -; v_gene: TRBV16; d_gene: -; len: 16; j_gene: TRBJ1-3; CDR3nt: TGTGCCAGCAGCCAGACAATTGGCGAAATGGGAAACACCATATATTTT; CDR3aa: CASSQTIGEMGNTIYF
abundance: -; v_gene: TRBV11-2; d_gene: -; len: 17; j_gene: TRBJ1-6; CDR3nt: TGTGCCAGCATCTTAGAGCGCACGGCAGGGAGCAGATCACCCCTCCACTTT; CDR3aa: CASILERTAGSRSPLHF
abundance: -; v_gene: TRBV5-4; d_gene: -; len: 11; j_gene: TRBJ2-2; CDR3nt: TGTGCTAGCAGCTTCACCTGGGAGCTGTTTTTT; CDR3aa: CASSFTWELFF
abundance: many; v_gene: TRBV29-1; d_gene: -; len: 11; j_gene: TRBJ2-7; CDR3nt: TGCAGCGTTGATTGGGGGAACGAGCAGTACTTC; CDR3aa: CSVDWGNEQYF
abundance: few; v_gene: TRBV20-1; d_gene: -; len: 14; j_gene: TRBJ2-2; CDR3nt: TGCAGTGCTAGCACAGGGTGGACCACCGGGGAGCTGTTTTTT; CDR3aa: CSASTGWTTGELFF
abundance: many; v_gene: TRBV6-5; d_gene: -; len: 12; j_gene: TRBJ2-1; CDR3nt: TGTGCCAGCAGTTACGTGGGAGGTGAGCAGTTCTTC; CDR3aa: CASSYVGGEQFF
abundance: -; v_gene: TRBV5-4; d_gene: -; len: 14; j_gene: TRBJ1-2; CDR3nt: TGTGCCAGCAGCTTTGAGGGCCGCTTGACTGGCTACACCTTC; CDR3aa: CASSFEGRLTGYTF
abundance: -; v_gene: TRBV20-1; d_gene: TRBD1; len: 13; j_gene: TRBJ2-7; CDR3nt: TGCAGTGTTCGCACAGGGGGCGATAGCGAGCAGTACTTC; CDR3aa: CSVRTGGDSEQYF
abundance: -; v_gene: TRBV6-1; d_gene: -; len: 13; j_gene: TRBJ1-1; CDR3nt: TGTACCAGCAGTGAAACAGGCTACTCTGAAACTTTCTTT; CDR3aa: CTSSETGYSETFF
abundance: -; v_gene: TRBV11-2; d_gene: -; len: 14; j_gene: TRBJ2-5; CDR3nt: TGTGTCTGCAGCTTAGTGCGGGGTAGAGAGACTCAGTACTTC; CDR3aa: CVCSLVRGRETQYF
abundance: -; v_gene: TRBV11-2; d_gene: -; len: 13; j_gene: TRBJ2-3; CDR3nt: TGTGTCAGCAGCTTATCTCACACAGATACGCAGTATTTT; CDR3aa: CVSSLSHTDTQYF
abundance: -; v_gene: TRBV29-1; d_gene: -; len: 17; j_gene: TRBJ1-5; CDR3nt: TGCAGCACCTTCTCGGTAGCGGGAGGGCAAAGGACAGATACGCAGCATTTT; CDR3aa: CSTFSVAGGQRTDTQHF